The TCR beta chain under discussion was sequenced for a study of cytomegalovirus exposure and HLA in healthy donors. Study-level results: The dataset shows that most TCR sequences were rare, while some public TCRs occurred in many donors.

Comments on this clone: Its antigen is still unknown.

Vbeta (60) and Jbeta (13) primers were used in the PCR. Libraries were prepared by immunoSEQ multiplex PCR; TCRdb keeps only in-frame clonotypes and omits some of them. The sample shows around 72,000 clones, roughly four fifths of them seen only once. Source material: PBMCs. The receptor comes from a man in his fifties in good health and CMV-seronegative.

The chain's CDR3 is CASSLASKGGAFF. The CDR3, as DNA: TGTGCCAGCAGCTTGGCGTCCAAGGGAGGGGCTTTCTTT. The V call is TRBV5-6, the J call TRBJ1-1; D is unclear. V was clipped by 0 bases and J by 11 bases, with 14 bases between them. This CDR3 has 13 amino acids. Germline CDR1 and CDR2: SGHDT and YYEEEE. Full variable domain (outside the CDR3, taken from reference TRBV5-6 and TRBJ1-1): DAGVTQSPTHLIKTRGQQVTLRCSPKSGHDTVSWYQQALGQGPQFIFQYYEEEERQRGNFPDRFSGHQFPNYSSELNVNALLLGDSALYLCASSLASKGGAFFGQGTRLTVV.